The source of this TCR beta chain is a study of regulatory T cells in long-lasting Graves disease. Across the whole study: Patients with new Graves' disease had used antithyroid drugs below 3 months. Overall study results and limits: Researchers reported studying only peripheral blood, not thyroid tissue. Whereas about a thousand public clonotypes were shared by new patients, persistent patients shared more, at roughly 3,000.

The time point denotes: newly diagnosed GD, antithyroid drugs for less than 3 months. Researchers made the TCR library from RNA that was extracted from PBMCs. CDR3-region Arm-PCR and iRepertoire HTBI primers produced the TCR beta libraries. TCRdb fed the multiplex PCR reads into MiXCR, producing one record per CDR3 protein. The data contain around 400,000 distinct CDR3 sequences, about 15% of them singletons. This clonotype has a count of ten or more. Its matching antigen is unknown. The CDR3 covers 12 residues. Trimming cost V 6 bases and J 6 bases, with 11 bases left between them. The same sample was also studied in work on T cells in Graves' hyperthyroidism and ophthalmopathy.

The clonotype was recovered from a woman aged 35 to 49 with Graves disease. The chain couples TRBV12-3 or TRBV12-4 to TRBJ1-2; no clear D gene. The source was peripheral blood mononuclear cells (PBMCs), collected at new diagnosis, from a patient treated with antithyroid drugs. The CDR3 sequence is CASSPQPDGYTF. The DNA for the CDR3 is TGTGCCAGCAGCCCGCAGCCAGATGGCTACACCTTC.